The 5 T cell receptor beta chains given below trace back to one sample, sequenced in a study of blood T cell repertoires in COVID-19. Only in-frame clones appear in the TCRdb table, and some are missing; sequencing was by immunoSEQ multiplex PCR. The table includes about 220,000 clones, roughly 84% detected once. The sequenced sample was peripheral blood. These TCRs come from a woman aged 55-69 years with acute or convalescent COVID-19.

The chain uses TRBV12-3 or TRBV12-4 and TRBJ2-5; 8 bases align to TRBD1. V dropped 5 bases and J dropped 5; count of bases not matched to a gene: 4. This CDR3 has 13 residues. CDR3 coding DNA: TGTGCCAGCAGTCGGACAGGGTGGGAGACCCAGTACTTC. It translates to CASSRTGWETQYF.

V gene TRBV10-3 combines with J gene TRBJ1-2, with 9 bases fitting TRBD1. Germline V lookup: CDR1 ENHRY, CDR2 SYGVKD. The CDR3 sequence is 15 residues long. Trimming took 8 bases from V and 8 from J; bases not matched to a gene: 15. CDR3 bases: TGTGCCATCTCGGCAGAGACAGGGGGACTCGGGGGCTACACCTTC. Translating gives CAISAETGGLGGYTF.

The chain links TRBV7-9 to TRBJ2-3, with TRBD2 identical over 8 bases. After removal of 3 bases from V and 0 bases from J, the junction contained 2 bases not matched to a gene. This CDR3 has 15 residues. The V gene's germline CDR1 is SEHNR and CDR2 FQNEAQ (reference sequence). The CDR3 region has the DNA TGTGCCAGCAGCTTCGGGGGGGCTAGCACAGATACGCAGTATTTT. It specifies CASSFGGASTDTQYF.

The sample holds many counts of this clone. The chain recombines TRBV18 with TRBJ2-7; D is unclear. Trimming pared 1 base from V and 6 bases from J, leaving 16 bases between. Germline CDR1 is KGHSH and CDR2 is LQKENI. The CDR3 is made up of 15 amino acids. The CDR3 region is CASSPQVTLVSEQYF. The CDR3 DNA reads TGTGCCAGCTCACCACAAGTGACTCTGGTTTCCGAGCAGTACTTC.

This clone was observed a few times. The chain carries TRBV21-1 and TRBJ1-2; TRBD1 is taken as the D call from the table, unchecked against the DNA. TRBV21-1 has pseudogene status. The CDR3 spans 17 residues. The CDR3 loop reads CASSKRDSLLRGDGYTF. The CDR3 region has the DNA TGTGCCAGCAGCAAAAGGGACAGCTTACTAAGAGGAGATGGCTACACCTTC.